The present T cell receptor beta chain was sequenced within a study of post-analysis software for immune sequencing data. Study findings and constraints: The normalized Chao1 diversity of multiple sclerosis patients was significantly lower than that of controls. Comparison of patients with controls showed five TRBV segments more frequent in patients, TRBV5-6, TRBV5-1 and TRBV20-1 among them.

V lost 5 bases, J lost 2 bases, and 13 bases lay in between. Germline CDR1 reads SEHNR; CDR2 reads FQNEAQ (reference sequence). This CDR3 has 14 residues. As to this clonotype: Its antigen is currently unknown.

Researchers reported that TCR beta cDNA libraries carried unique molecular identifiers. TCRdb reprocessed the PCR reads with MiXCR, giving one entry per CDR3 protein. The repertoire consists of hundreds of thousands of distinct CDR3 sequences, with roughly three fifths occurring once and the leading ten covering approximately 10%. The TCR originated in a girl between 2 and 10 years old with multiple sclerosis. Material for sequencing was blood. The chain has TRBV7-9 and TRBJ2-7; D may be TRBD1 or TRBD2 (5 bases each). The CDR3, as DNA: TGTGCCAGCAGCGCGACCGGGACCCCCTACGAGCAGTACTTC. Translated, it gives CASSATGTPYEQYF.